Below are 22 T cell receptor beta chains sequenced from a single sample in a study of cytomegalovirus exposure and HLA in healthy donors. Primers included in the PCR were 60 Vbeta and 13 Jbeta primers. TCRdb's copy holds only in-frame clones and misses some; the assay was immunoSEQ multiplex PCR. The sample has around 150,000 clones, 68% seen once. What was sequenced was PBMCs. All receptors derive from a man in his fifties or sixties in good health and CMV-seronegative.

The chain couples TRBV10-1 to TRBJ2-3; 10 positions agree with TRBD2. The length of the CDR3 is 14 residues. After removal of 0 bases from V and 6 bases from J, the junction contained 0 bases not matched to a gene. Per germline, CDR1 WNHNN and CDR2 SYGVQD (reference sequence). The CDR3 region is CASSESTSGDTQYF. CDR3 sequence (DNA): TGCGCCAGCAGTGAGTCGACTAGCGGGGATACGCAGTATTTT.

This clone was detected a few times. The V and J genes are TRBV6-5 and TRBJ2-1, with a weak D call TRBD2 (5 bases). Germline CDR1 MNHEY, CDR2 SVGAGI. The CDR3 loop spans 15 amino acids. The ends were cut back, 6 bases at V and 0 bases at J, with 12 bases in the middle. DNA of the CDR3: TGTGCCAGCAGCAGAGAGGGCAGCTCCTACAATGAGCAGTTCTTC. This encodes CASSREGSSYNEQFF.

The CDR3 loop is CASSSRAGAAYNEQFF. In DNA form, the CDR3 reads TGTGCCAGCAGCTCCAGAGCGGGGGCCGCCTACAATGAGCAGTTCTTC. V usage is TRBV7-3 and J usage is TRBJ2-1; TRBD2 matches at 8 bases. Germline CDR1 reads SGHTA; CDR2 reads FQGTGA. V lost 4 bases, J lost 2 bases, and 7 bases stayed unmatched. CDR3 length: 16 amino acids.

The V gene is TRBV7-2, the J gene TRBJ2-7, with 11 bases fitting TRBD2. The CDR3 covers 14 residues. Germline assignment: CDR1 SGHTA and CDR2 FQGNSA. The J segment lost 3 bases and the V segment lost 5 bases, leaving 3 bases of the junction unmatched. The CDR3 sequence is CASSPGTSGYEQYF. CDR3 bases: TGTGCCAGCAGCCCCGGGACTAGCGGCTACGAGCAGTACTTC.

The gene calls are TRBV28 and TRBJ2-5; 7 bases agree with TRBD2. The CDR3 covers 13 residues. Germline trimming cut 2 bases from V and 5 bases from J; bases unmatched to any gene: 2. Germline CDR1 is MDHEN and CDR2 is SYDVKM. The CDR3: CASSLGGGETQYF. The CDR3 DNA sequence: TGTGCCAGCAGTTTAGGGGGAGGGGAGACCCAGTACTTC.

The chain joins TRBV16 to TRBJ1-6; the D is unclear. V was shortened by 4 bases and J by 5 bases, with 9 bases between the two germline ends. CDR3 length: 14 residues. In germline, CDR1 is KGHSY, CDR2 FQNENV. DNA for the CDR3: TGTGCCAGCAGCCCCCGACGGGATAATTCACCCCTCCACTTT. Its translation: CASSPRRDNSPLHF.

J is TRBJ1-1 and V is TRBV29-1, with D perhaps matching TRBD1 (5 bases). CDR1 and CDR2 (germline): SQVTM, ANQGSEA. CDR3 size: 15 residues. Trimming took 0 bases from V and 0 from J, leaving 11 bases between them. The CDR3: CSVEDRQGMNTEAFF. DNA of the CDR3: TGCAGCGTTGAAGATAGGCAGGGCATGAACACTGAAGCTTTCTTT.

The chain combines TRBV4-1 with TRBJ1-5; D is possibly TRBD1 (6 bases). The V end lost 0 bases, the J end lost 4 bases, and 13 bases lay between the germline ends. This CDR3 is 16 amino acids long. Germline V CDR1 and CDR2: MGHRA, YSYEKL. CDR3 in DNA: TGCGCCAGCAGCCAAGATCTACAGGGAAGGAATCAGCCCCAGCATTTT. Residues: CASSQDLQGRNQPQHF.

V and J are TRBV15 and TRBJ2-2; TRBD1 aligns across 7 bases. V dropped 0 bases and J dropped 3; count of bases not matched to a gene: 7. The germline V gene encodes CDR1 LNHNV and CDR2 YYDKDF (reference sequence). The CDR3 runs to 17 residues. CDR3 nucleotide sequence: TGTGCCACCAGCAGAGATTTGGGGGACAGATACACCGGGGAGCTGTTTTTT. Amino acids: CATSRDLGDRYTGELFF.

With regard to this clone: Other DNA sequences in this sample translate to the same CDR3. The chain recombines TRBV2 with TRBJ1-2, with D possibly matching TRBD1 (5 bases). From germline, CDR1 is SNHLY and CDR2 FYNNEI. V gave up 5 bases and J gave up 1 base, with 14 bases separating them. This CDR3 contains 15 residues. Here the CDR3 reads CASSLGQGVNYGYTF. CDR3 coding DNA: TGTGCCAGCAGTTTGGGGCAAGGGGTTAACTATGGCTACACCTTC.

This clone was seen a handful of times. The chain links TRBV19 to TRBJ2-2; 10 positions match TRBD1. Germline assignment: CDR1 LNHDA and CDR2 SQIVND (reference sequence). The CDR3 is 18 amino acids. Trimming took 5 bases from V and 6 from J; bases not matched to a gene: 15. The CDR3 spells CASSSARQGAYGAGELFF. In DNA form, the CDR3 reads TGTGCCAGTAGTTCTGCCCGACAGGGGGCTTATGGCGCCGGGGAGCTGTTTTTT.

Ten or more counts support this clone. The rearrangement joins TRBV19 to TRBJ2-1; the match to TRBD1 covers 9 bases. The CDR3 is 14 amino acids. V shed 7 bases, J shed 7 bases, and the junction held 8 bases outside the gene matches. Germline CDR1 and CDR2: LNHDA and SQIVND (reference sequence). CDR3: CASNKDRGGNEQFF. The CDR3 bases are TGTGCCAGTAATAAGGACAGGGGTGGAAATGAGCAGTTCTTC.

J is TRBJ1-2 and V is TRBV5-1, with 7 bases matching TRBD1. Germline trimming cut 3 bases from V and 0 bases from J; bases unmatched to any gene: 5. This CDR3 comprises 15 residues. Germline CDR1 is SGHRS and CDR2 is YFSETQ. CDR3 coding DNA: TGCGCCAGCAGCTCCGGCGGGACAGCTAACTATGGCTACACCTTC. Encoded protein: CASSSGGTANYGYTF.

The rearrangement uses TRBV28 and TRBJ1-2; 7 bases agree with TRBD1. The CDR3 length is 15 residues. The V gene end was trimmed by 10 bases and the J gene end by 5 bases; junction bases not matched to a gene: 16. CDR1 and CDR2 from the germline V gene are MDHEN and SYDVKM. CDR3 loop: CATKEDRDLSYGYTF. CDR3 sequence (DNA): TGTGCCACCAAAGAAGACAGGGACCTTTCGTATGGCTACACCTTC.

CDR3 residues: CASSQDEGGSYNEQFF. Here the CDR3 DNA reads TGTGCCAGCAGCCAAGATGAGGGGGGGTCCTACAATGAGCAGTTCTTC. The gene calls are TRBV14 and TRBJ2-1; a weak D match, TRBD2 (7 bases). This CDR3 is built from 16 residues. CDR1 is SGHDN and CDR2 is FVKESK in the germline V gene. V lost 0 bases, J lost 1 base, and 10 bases lay in between.

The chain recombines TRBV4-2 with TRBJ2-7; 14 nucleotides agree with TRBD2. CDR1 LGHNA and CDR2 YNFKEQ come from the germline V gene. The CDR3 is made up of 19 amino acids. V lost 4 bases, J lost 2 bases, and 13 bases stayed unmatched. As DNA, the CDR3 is TGTGCCAGCAGCCGCCCAACCGGGACTAGCGGGGGAACGACCTACGAGCAGTACTTC. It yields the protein CASSRPTGTSGGTTYEQYF.

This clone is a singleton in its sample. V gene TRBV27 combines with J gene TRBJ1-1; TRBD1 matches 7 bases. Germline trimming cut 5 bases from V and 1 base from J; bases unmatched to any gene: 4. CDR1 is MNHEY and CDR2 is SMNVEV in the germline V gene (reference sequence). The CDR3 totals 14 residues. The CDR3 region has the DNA TGTGCCAGCAGTGCTGACAGGGCGAACACTGAAGCTTTCTTT. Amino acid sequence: CASSADRANTEAFF.

The CDR3 nucleotides read TGTGCCAGCAGCTTAGTAGGGGATGAGCAGTTCTTC. This encodes CASSLVGDEQFF. V usage is TRBV11-3 and J usage is TRBJ2-1; the D gene is possibly TRBD1 (5 bases). The V gene's germline CDR1 is SGHNT and CDR2 YENEEA. This CDR3 region has 12 residues. V was clipped by 1 base and J by 8 bases, with 6 bases between them.

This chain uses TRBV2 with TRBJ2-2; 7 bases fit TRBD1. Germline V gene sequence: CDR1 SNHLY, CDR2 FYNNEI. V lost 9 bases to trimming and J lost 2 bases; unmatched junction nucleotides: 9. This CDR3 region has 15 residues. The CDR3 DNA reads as TGTGCCAGTTCCCTACGACAGGGTAACACCGGGGAGCTGTTTTTT. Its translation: CASSLRQGNTGELFF.

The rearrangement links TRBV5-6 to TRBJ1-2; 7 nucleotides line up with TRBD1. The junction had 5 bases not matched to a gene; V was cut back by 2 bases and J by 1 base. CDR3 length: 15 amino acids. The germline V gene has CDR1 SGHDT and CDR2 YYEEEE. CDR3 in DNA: TGTGCCAGCAGCTTCCGACAGGGCGATAACTATGGCTACACCTTC. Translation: CASSFRQGDNYGYTF.

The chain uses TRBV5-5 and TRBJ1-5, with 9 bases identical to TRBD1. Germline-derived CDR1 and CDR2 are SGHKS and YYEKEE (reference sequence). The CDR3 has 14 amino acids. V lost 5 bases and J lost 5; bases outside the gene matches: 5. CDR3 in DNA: TGTGCCAGCAGGAGGACAGGGGTGGATCAGCCCCAGCATTTT. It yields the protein CASRRTGVDQPQHF.

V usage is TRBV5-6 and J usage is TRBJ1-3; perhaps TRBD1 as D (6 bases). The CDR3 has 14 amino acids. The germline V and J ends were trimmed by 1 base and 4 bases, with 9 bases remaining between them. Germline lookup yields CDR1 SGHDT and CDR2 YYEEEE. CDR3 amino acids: CASSLLTGGNTIYF. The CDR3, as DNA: TGTGCCAGCAGCTTGCTCACAGGGGGAAACACCATATATTTT.